The 17 T cell receptor beta chains below all came from one sample that was sequenced in a study of early T cells in non-severe SARS-CoV-2 infection. TCRdb re-analysed the 5' RACE reads in MiXCR, keeping a single row per CDR3 protein. The sample yields 25,000 to 30,000 distinct CDR3 sequences, about 5% seen once. The material sequenced was whole blood. These receptors were obtained from an adult who was a healthcare worker with PCR-confirmed SARS-CoV-2 infection or an uninfected control (not recorded which).

This clonotype is medium-sized by share. This rearrangement joins TRBV27 to TRBJ1-5; no clear D. The germline CDR1 and CDR2 sequences are MNHEY and SMNVEV (reference sequence). V lost 1 base to trimming and J lost 4 bases, with 5 bases between them. The CDR3 loop spans 13 amino acids. CDR3 sequence (DNA): TGTGCCAGCAGTTTATTGCCGAATCAGCCCCAGCATTTT. Amino acid sequence: CASSLLPNQPQHF.

This clonotype was seen ten or more times. The chain employs TRBV12-5 and TRBJ2-2, with 7 bases lining up with TRBD2. V shed 6 bases, J shed 4 bases, and the junction held 11 bases outside the gene matches. Germline V gene lookup returns CDR1 LGHNT and CDR2 FRNRAP. The CDR3 spans 16 residues. CDR3 sequence (DNA): TGTGCTAGTGGACCCGCTCCTAGCGGTGGCACCGGGGAGCTGTTTTTT. Its protein product is CASGPAPSGGTGELFF.

This clonotype appeared many times. The chain couples TRBV29-1 to TRBJ2-1; D gene ambiguous. Germline V gene sequence: CDR1 SQVTM, CDR2 ANQGSEA. The CDR3 extends over 11 amino acids. Trimming stripped 3 bases from V and 8 bases from J, with 8 bases between. The CDR3 spells CSVDSGHEQFF. The CDR3 DNA sequence: TGCAGCGTTGATTCCGGACATGAGCAGTTCTTC.

This chain links TRBV7-9 with TRBJ1-1; unclear D gene. Trimming cost V 5 bases and J 0 bases, with 10 bases left between them. The V gene's germline CDR1 is SEHNR and CDR2 FQNEAQ (reference sequence). CDR3 length: 14 amino acids. In nucleotides, the CDR3 is TGTGCCAGCAGCGCAGAAGGCCTGAACACTGAAGCTTTCTTT. Translated, it gives CASSAEGLNTEAFF. The whole variable domain, remainder taken from reference TRBV7-9 and TRBJ1-1, is DTGVSQNPRHKITKRGQNVTFRCDPISEHNRLYWYRQTLGQGPEFLTYFQNEAQLEKSRLLSDRFSAERPKGSFSTLEIQRTEQGDSAMYLCASSAEGLNTEAFFGQGTRLTVV.

This clonotype has at least ten counts. The J gene is TRBJ1-3, the V gene TRBV21-1; the table calls TRBD1, which could not be checked here. TRBV21-1 is flagged as a pseudogene. There are 16 residues in the CDR3. For the CDR3, the DNA is TGTGCCAGCAGAAAGGGACAGGGGTATAATGGAAACACCATATATTTT. Translation: CASRKGQGYNGNTIYF.

This clonotype has just one count. The gene calls are TRBV20-1 and TRBJ2-1; D call uncertain. This CDR3 contains 12 residues. Germline V gene lookup returns CDR1 DFQATT and CDR2 SNEGSKA (reference sequence). The V and J ends lost 5 bases and 8 bases respectively, with 13 bases between them. CDR3 in DNA: TGCAGTGCTCGTGCTGGCGTTTATGAGCAGTTCTTC. Translation: CSARAGVYEQFF.

The chain joins TRBV9 to TRBJ2-7; the D is unclear. This CDR3 contains 14 residues. Germline V gene sequence: CDR1 SGDLS, CDR2 YYNGEE. V lost 4 bases and J 1 base, leaving 12 bases between the germline ends. For the CDR3, the DNA is TGTGCCAGCAGCCCTTTCGAGGTATCCTACGAGCAGTACTTC. It translates to CASSPFEVSYEQYF.

This clonotype was recorded at least ten times. The V and J genes are TRBV5-6 and TRBJ1-4, with D unclear. The germline V gene has CDR1 SGHDT and CDR2 YYEEEE. The CDR3 runs to 15 residues. Between the trimmed V and J ends, which lost 4 bases and 2 bases, there was a span of 12 bases. The CDR3 here is CASSGGSETNEKLFF. CDR3 coding DNA: TGTGCCAGCAGCGGAGGGAGTGAGACTAATGAAAAACTGTTTTTT.

This clonotype was detected many times. The genes are TRBV3-2 and TRBJ2-1; TRBD2, as called in the table, went unchecked against the DNA. TRBV3-2 is a known pseudogene. This CDR3 comprises 15 residues. The CDR3 here is CASSQASGPYNEQFF. For the CDR3, the DNA is TGTGCCAGCAGCCAAGCTAGCGGGCCCTACAATGAGCAGTTCTTC.

Comments on this clonotype: One end of the junction fails to match germline, which may point to a read error. As DNA, the CDR3 is TGTGCCAGCAGTTTAGGAGCGCCTAGCACAGATTCGCAGTATTTT. It yields the protein CASSLGAPSTDSQYF. The chain links TRBV27 to TRBJ2-3, with D possibly being TRBD2 (5 bases). Germline CDR1 and CDR2: MNHEY and SMNVEV (reference sequence). This CDR3 contains 15 residues.

This chain connects TRBV6-6 to TRBJ2-7; tentatively, D is TRBD1 (6 bases). V was clipped by 5 bases and J by 0 bases, with 11 bases between them. The CDR3 has 14 amino acids. Germline values: CDR1 MNHNY, CDR2 SVGAGI (reference sequence). The CDR3: CASSPGVPSYEQYF. In DNA, the CDR3 is TGTGCCAGCAGTCCAGGGGTACCCTCCTACGAGCAGTACTTC.

In this sample, this clonotype turned up many times. This chain connects TRBV12-3 or TRBV12-4 to TRBJ1-6, with 8 bases that match TRBD1. V lost 5 bases and J lost 7; bases outside the gene matches: 10. The length of the CDR3 is 16 residues. CDR3 DNA sequence: TGTGCCAGCAGTCCACGGGAGGCAGGGGGCAATTCACCCCTCCACTTT. It is translated as CASSPREAGGNSPLHF.

The V and J genes are TRBV5-1 and TRBJ2-3; 7 bases line up with TRBD2. After removal of 0 bases from V and 2 bases from J, the junction contained 6 bases not matched to a gene. The CDR3 loop spans 16 amino acids. Germline V lookup: CDR1 SGHRS, CDR2 YFSETQ. In nucleotides, the CDR3 is TGCGCCAGCAGCTTGGTTCCAGCGGGGCTCACAGATACGCAGTATTTT. Its protein is CASSLVPAGLTDTQYF.

This sequence joins TRBV4-2 and TRBJ2-3; D is undetermined. Germline CDR1 is LGHNA and CDR2 is YNFKEQ. The CDR3 is made up of 13 amino acids. V was pared by 0 bases and J by 8 bases, with 9 bases between. The CDR3 bases are TGTGCCAGCAGCCAAGAACTACGCGTTACGCAGTATTTT. Protein: CASSQELRVTQYF.

This clonotype was seen repeatedly, ten times or more. CDR3 sequence (DNA): TGTGCCAGCAGCTTGGTGGCAAGCCAAAACACTGAAGCTTTCTTT. As protein: CASSLVASQNTEAFF. The V and J genes are TRBV5-5 and TRBJ1-1; D is unclear. CDR3 length: 15 residues. Germline V CDR1 and CDR2: SGHKS, YYEKEE (reference sequence). V was trimmed by 0 bases and J by 2 bases, leaving 11 bases between them.

The chain joins TRBV20-1 to TRBJ2-5; D not resolved. Germline loops: CDR1 DFQATT, CDR2 SNEGSKA (reference sequence). The CDR3 loop spans 11 amino acids. CDR3 region: CRAEDQETQYF. CDR3 bases: TGCAGGGCGGAAGACCAAGAGACCCAGTACTTC.

In its sample, this clonotype was seen many times. The chain carries TRBV5-8 and TRBJ2-7; 10 nucleotides agree with TRBD1. V was pared by 4 bases and J by 7 bases, with 8 bases of the junction left unmatched. CDR3 length: 14 residues. Germline CDR1 is SGHTS and CDR2 is YDEGEE. CDR3 DNA: TGTGCCAGCAGCCTGGGACAGGGGAAACAAGAGCAGTACTTC. It translates to CASSLGQGKQEQYF. Filled out from reference TRBV5-8 and TRBJ2-7, the complete variable domain reads EAGVTQSPTHLIKTRGQQATLRCSPISGHTSVYWYQQALGLGLQFLLWYDEGEERNRGNFPPRFSGRQFPNYSSELNVNALELEDSALYLCASSLGQGKQEQYFGPGTRLTVT.